These T cell receptor beta chains were read from a single sample in a study of cytomegalovirus exposure and HLA in healthy donors. Clones were sequenced by immunoSEQ multiplex PCR, and TCRdb holds only the in-frame ones, with some missing. Here the sample spans some 110,000 clones, roughly 15% being singletons. The sequenced sample consisted of PBMCs. Receptors were obtained from a female donor in good health and CMV-seronegative. The CDR3 runs from the conserved cysteine through the conserved F or W. A D gene is named only where the DNA matches it firmly. For some rows the clone size is stated as once, few or many, or as a class when expanded; others skip it.

>TRBJ2-3|NA|NA|TRBV7-9
TGTGCCAGCGGCAAGCGCGGGGGCACAGATACGCAGTATTTT
CASGKRGGTDTQYF
>TRBJ1-4|TRBD1|few|TRBV5-4
TGTGCCAGCAGCTTGACCGGGACAGGGGAAGAAAAACTGTTTTTT
CASSLTGTGEEKLFF
>TRBJ2-7|TRBD1|NA|TRBV27
TGTGCCAGCAGCTTTAACAGGGGGCCCACCTACGAGCAGTACTTC
CASSFNRGPTYEQYF
>TRBJ2-7|TRBD1|NA|TRBV6-4
TGTGCCAGCAGAATAGACAGGGCCCATGCTTCCTACGAGCAGTACTTC
CASRIDRAHASYEQYF
>TRBJ1-4|NA|few|TRBV10-3
TGTGCCATCAGTGAGAGGTTCCATGGAGGTGAAAAACTGTTTTTT
CAISERFHGGEKLFF
>TRBJ2-5|TRBD1|NA|TRBV13
TGTGCCAGCAGTAACTGGGACAGCCAAGAGACCCAGTACTTC
CASSNWDSQETQYF
>TRBJ2-7|TRBD2|few|TRBV5-1
TGCGCCAGCAGCGAAAGACTAGCCCAAAGCTCCTACGAGCAGTACTTC
CASSERLAQSSYEQYF
>TRBJ2-1|NA|few|TRBV13
TGTGCCAGCAGCTTAGGGCTAGCAGGTGAGCAGTTCTTC
CASSLGLAGEQFF
>TRBJ2-1|NA|few|TRBV7-9
TGTGCCAGCAGCTCAGGTGTCGGGGTCTCCTACAATGAGCAGTTCTTC
CASSSGVGVSYNEQFF
>TRBJ1-6|TRBD1|NA|TRBV5-1
TGCGCCAGCAGCTCACAGGGGGCTGATGATTCACCCCTCCACTTT
CASSSQGADDSPLHF
>TRBJ2-2|TRBD1|NA|TRBV7-9
TGTGCCAGCAGCCCTAGGACAGGGAACACCGGGGAGCTGTTTTTT
CASSPRTGNTGELFF
>TRBJ2-1|TRBD1|few|TRBV5-1
TGCGCCAGCAGTCCCCGGACAGGGAAAGATGAGCAGTTCTTC
CASSPRTGKDEQFF
>TRBJ2-5|NA|few|TRBV14
TGTGCCAGCAGCCGATCAGGGGTAATTAGGCAGACCCAGTACTTC
CASSRSGVIRQTQYF
>TRBJ2-7|TRBD2|few|TRBV6-1
TGTGCCAGCAGTGAAGGCGGGAGGGCCGGAGAGCAGTACTTC
CASSEGGRAGEQYF
>TRBJ2-5|TRBD1|NA|TRBV2
TGTGCCAGCAGAGTGACAGGGGTGGAGACCCAGTACTTC
CASRVTGVETQYF
>TRBJ2-5|NA|few|TRBV6-1
TGTGCCAGCATTGTACTAGCCCCGGCGCAGACCCAGTACTTC
CASIVLAPAQTQYF
>TRBJ1-6|NA|few|TRBV25-1
TGTGCCAGCAGTGATCTGAAGGGGGACGCTTCACCCCTCCACTTT
CASSDLKGDASPLHF
>TRBJ2-7|NA|few|TRBV28
TGTGCCAGCAGCGGACAGATGCCCCACGAGCAGTACTTC
CASSGQMPHEQYF
>TRBJ2-1|NA|few|TRBV9
TGTGCCAGCAGCTTGACGGAGAGTGATCGGGTCTTC
CASSLTESDRVF
>TRBJ1-3|TRBD1|NA|TRBV4-1
TGCGCCAGCAGCCAAGTACAGGGGGCGCGAAACACCATATATTTT
CASSQVQGARNTIYF
>TRBJ2-7|NA|few|TRBV21-1
TGTGCCAGCAGCAAAGGAGGCCCTACTAGCTCCTACGAGCAGTACTTC
CASSKGGPTSSYEQYF
>TRBJ2-4|TRBD1|NA|TRBV19
TGTGCCAGTAGTATAAGACAGGGGGCGAGGGACATTCAGTACTTC
CASSIRQGARDIQYF
>TRBJ1-6|NA|few|TRBV11-3
TGTGCCAGCAGCACAGGGCCTAATTCACCCCTCCACTTT
CASSTGPNSPLHF
>TRBJ2-3|NA|NA|TRBV4-3
TGCGCCAGCAGCCCCCTCCCGAGGGAAACAGATACGCAGTATTTT
CASSPLPRETDTQYF
>TRBJ2-7|TRBD2|NA|TRBV28
TGTGCCAGCAGTTTATATCCCAGACTAGCGGGAAGACGGGAGCAGTACTTC
CASSLYPRLAGRREQYF
>TRBJ2-7|NA|NA|TRBV6-6
TGTGCCAGCAGTTACTCGAGAGGTCTCGAGCAGTACTTC
CASSYSRGLEQYF
>TRBJ2-7|TRBD1|NA|TRBV6-5
TGTGCCAGCAGTTTCAACAGGGGCGCTCACTACGAGCAGTACTTC
CASSFNRGAHYEQYF
>TRBJ2-3|TRBD2|NA|TRBV6-6
TGTGCCAGCAGCCCGAGCGGGAGGCAGGATACGCAGTATTTT
CASSPSGRQDTQYF
>TRBJ1-6|NA|NA|TRBV5-6
TGTGCCAGCAGCCCCCCCCTGGAGGACAGCGGCTCCTATAATTCACCCCTCCACTTT
CASSPPLEDSGSYNSPLHF
>TRBJ2-3|NA|NA|TRBV11-2
TGTGCCAGCAGCCCCGTGGCAACCACAGATACGCAGTATTTT
CASSPVATTDTQYF
>TRBJ2-7|TRBD1|NA|TRBV7-2
TGTGCCAGCAGCTTCTCCGGGACAGAGAGTTACGAGCAGTACTTC
CASSFSGTESYEQYF